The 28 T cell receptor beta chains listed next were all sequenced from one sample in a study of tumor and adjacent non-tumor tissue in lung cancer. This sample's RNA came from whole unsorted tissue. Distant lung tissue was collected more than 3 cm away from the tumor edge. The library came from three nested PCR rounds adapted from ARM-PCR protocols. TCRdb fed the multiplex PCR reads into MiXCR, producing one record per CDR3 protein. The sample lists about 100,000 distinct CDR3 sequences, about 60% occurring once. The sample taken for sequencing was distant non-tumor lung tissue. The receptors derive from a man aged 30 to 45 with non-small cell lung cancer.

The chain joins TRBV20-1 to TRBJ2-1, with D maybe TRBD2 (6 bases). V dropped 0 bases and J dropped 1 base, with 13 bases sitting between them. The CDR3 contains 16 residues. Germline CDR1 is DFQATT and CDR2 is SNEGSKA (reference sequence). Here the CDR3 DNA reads TGCAGTGCTAGAGATCCCACTAGCAGTTCCTACAATGAGCAGTTCTTC. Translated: CSARDPTSSSYNEQFF.

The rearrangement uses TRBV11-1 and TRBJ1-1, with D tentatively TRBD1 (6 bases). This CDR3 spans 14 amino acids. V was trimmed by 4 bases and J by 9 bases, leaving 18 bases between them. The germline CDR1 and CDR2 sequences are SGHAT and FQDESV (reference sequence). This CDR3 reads CASSWTDVNTKAFF. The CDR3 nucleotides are TGTGCCAGCAGCTGGACAGATGTGAACACCAAAGCTTTCTTT.

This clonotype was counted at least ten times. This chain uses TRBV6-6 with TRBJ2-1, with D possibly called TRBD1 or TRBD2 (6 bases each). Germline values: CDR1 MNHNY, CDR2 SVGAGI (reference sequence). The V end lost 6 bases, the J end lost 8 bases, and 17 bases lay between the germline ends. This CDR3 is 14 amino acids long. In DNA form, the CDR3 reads TGTGCCAGCAGCCAAGGGGGGTTTTTCGATGAGCAGTTCTTC. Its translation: CASSQGGFFDEQFF.

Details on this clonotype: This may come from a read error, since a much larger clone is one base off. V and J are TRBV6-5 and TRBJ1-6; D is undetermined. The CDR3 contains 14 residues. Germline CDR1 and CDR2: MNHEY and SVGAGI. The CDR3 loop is CVSSPRVRDSPLHF. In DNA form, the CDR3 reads TGTGTCAGCAGCCCGCGAGTTCGGGATTCACCCCTCCACTTT.

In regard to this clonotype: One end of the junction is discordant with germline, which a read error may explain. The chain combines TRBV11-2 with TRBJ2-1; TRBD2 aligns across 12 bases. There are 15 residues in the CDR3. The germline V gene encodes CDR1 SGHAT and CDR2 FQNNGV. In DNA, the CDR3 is TGTGCCAGCAGCCCGACTAGCGGGGGATACAATGAGCAGTCCTTC. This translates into CASSPTSGGYNEQSF.

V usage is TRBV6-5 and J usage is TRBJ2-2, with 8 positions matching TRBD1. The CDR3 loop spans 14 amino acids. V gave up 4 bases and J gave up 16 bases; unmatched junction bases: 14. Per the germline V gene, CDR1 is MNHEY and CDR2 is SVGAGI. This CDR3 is CASSCSQGAGKQFF. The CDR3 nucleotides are TGTGCCAGCAGTTGTAGTCAGGGGGCCGGGAAGCAGTTTTTT.

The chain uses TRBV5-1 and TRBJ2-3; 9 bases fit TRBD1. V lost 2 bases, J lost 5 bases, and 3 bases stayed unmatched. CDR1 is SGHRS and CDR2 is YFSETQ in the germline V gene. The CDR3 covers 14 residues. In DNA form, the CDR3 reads TGCGCCAGCAGCTTAGGACAGGGGAGAGATACGCAGTATTTT. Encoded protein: CASSLGQGRDTQYF.

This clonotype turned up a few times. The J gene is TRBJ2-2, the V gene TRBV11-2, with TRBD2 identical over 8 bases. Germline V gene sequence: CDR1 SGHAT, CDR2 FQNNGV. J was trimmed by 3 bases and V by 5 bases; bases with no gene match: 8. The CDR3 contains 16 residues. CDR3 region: CASSQNAGGHTGELFF. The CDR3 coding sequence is TGTGCCAGCAGCCAGAACGCGGGGGGCCACACCGGGGAGCTGTTTTTT.

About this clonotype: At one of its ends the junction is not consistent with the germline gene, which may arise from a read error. CDR3 bases: TGTAGCGTTAAAGATAGGGGGACAAGGTACTACGAGCAGTACTTC. Protein sequence: CSVKDRGTRYYEQYF. The rearrangement joins TRBV29-1 to TRBJ2-7; TRBD1 might be the D (6 bases). This CDR3 comprises 15 residues. The germline CDR1 and CDR2 sequences are SQVTM and ANQGSEA.

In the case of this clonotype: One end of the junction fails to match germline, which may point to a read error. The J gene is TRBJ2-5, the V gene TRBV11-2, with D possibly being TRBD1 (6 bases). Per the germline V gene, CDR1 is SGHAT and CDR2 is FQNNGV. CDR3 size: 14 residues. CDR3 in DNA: TGTGCCAGTAGCTTAGTCCCAGGGGTGGAGACCCAGTACTTC. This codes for CASSLVPGVETQYF.

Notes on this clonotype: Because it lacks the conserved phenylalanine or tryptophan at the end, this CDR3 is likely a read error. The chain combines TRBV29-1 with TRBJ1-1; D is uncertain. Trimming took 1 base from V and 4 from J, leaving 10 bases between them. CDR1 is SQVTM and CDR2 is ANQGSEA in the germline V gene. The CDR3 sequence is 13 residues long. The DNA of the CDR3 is TGCAGCGTTGAAGGGGGTGAGAGCACTGAAGCTTTCGTT. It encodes CSVEGGESTEAFV.

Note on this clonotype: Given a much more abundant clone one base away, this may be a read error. The CDR3 nucleotides read TGTGCCAGCAGTGACGCTAGCGGGGTGGCCACAGATACGCAGTATTTT. Translation: CASSDASGVATDTQYF. This chain uses TRBV6-4 with TRBJ2-3, with 9 bases that match TRBD2. The germline CDR1 and CDR2 sequences are MRHNA and SNTAGT. The CDR3 covers 16 residues. J lost 2 bases, V lost 2 bases, and 5 bases had no gene match.

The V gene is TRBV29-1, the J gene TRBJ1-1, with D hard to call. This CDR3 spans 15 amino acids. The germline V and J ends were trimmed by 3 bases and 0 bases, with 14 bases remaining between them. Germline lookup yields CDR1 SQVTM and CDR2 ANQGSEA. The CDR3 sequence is CSVDSGDEMNTEAFF. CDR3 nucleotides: TGCAGCGTTGACTCCGGGGATGAGATGAACACTGAAGCTTTCTTT. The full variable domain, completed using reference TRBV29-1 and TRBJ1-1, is SAVISQKPSRDICQRGTSLTIQCQVDSQVTMMFWYRQQPGQSLTLIATANQGSEATYESGFVIDKFPISRPNLTFSTLTVSNMSPEDSSIYLCSVDSGDEMNTEAFFGQGTRLTVV.

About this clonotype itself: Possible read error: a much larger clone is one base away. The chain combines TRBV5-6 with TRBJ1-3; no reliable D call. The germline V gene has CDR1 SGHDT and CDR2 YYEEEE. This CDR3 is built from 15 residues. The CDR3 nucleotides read TGTGGCAGCAGCTTGGCGTCTCGCTCTGGAAACACCATATATTTT. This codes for CGSSLASRSGNTIYF.

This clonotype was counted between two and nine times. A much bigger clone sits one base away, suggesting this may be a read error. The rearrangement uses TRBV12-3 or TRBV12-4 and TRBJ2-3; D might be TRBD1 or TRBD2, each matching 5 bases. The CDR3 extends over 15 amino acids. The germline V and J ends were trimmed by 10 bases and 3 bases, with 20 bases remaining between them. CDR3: CATNRGTVSTDTQYF. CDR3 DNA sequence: TGTGCCACAAACCGAGGGACGGTGAGTACAGATACGCAGTATTTT.

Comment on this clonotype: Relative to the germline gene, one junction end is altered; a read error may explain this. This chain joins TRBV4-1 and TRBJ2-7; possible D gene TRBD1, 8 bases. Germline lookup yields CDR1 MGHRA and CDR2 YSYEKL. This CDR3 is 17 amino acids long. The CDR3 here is CASSPLHWTGRVYEQYF. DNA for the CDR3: TGCGCTAGCAGCCCTTTACACTGGACAGGGAGGGTCTACGAGCAGTACTTC.

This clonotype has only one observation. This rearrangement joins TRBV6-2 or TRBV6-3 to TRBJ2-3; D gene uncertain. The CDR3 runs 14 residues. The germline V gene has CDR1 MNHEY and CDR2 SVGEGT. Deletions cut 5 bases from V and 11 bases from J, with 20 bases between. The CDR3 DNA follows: TGTGCCAGCAGTGGGCTAGTGCTAGGCAGTATGCAGTATTTT. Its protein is CASSGLVLGSMQYF.

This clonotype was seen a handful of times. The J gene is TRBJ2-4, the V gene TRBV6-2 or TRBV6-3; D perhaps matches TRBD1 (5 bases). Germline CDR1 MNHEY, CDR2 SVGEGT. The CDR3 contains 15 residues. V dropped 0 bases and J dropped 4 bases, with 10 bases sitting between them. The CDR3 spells CASSYSMKGKNIQYF. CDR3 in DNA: TGTGCCAGCAGTTACTCTATGAAGGGGAAAAACATTCAGTACTTC.

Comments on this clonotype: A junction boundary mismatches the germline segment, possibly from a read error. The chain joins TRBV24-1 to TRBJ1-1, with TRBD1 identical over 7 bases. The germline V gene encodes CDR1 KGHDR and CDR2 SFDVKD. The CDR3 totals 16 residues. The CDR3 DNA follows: TGTGCCACCACTCCCCCCGACAGGGATGGGAACGCTGAAACTTTCTTT. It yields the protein CATTPPDRDGNAETFF.

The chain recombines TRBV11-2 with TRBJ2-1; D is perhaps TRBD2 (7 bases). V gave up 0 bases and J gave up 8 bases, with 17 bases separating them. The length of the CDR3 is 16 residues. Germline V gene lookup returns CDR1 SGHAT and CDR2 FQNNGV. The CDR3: CASSLDSTGGVDEQFF. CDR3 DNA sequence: TGTGCCAGCAGCTTAGATTCGACGGGGGGCGTTGATGAGCAGTTCTTC.

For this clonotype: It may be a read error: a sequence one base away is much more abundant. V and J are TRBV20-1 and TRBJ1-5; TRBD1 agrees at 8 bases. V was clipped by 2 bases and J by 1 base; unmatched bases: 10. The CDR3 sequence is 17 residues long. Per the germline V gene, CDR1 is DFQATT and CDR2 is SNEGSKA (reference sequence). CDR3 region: CSARSQTGERSNQPQHF. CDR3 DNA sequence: TGCAGTGCTAGATCCCAGACAGGGGAGAGAAGCAATCAGCCCCAGCATTTT.

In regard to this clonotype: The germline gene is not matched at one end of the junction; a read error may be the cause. The CDR3 sequence is CVSSLTSAGKQYF. The CDR3 DNA reads TGTGTCAGCAGCCTGACTAGCGCGGGCAAGCAGTACTTC. The gene calls are TRBV11-2 and TRBJ2-7; TRBD2 agrees at 8 bases. This CDR3 comprises 13 residues. The germline gives CDR1 SGHAT, CDR2 FQNNGV. Complete variable domain (other parts from reference TRBV11-2 and TRBJ2-7): EAGVAQSPRYKIIEKRQSVAFWCNPISGHATLYWYQQILGQGPKLLIQFQNNGVVDDSQLPKDRFSAERLKGVDSTLKIQPAKLEDSAVYLCVSSLTSAGKQYFGPGTRLTVT.

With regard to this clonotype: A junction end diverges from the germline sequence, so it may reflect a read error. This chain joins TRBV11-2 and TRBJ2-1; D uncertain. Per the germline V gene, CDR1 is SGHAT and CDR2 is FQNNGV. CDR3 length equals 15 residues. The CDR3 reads CDSSLVANRTDEQFF. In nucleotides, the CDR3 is TGTGACAGCAGCTTAGTGGCTAACCGGACGGATGAGCAGTTCTTC.

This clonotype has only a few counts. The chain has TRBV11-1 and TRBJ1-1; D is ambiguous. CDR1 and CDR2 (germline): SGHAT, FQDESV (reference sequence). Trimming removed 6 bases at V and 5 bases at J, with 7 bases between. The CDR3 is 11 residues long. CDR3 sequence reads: CASRGRTEAFF. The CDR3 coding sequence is TGTGCCAGCAGGGGAAGGACTGAAGCTTTCTTT.

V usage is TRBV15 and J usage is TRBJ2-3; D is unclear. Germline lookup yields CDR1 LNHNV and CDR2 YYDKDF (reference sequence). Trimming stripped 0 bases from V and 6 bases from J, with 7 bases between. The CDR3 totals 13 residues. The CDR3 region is CATSRDGVDTQYF. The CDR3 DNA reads TGTGCCACCAGCAGAGATGGGGTTGATACGCAGTATTTT.

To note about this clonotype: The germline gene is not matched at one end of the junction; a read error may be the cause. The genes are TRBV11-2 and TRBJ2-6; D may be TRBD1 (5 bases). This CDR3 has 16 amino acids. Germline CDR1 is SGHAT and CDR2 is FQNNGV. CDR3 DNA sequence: TGTGCCAGCAGCTTAGGTTTGGGGATAGGGGCCAACGCCCTGACTTTC. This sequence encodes CASSLGLGIGANALTF.

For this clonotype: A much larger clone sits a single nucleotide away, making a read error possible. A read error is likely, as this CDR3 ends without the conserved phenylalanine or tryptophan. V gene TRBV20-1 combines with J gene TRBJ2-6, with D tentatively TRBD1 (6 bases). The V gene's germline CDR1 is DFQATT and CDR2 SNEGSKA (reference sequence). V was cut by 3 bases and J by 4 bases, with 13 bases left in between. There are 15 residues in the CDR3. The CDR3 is CSASPTGPGANVLTL. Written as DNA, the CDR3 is TGCAGTGCTAGCCCTACAGGGCCCGGGGCCAACGTCCTGACTCTC.

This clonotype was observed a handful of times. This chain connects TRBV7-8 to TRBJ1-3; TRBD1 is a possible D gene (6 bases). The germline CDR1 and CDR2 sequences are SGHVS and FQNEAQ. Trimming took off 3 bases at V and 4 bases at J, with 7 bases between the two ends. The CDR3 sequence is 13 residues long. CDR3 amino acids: CASSFTGGNTIYF. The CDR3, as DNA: TGTGCCAGCAGCTTCACAGGGGGAAACACCATATATTTT.